The sample holds a few counts of the clone carrying this TCR beta chain. Its antigen is not known. The data were taken from a study of cytomegalovirus exposure and HLA in healthy donors. Whole-study findings and limits: Reportedly, cytomegalovirus status was diagnosed with high sensitivity and specificity.

Primers: 60 Vbeta forward and 13 Jbeta reverse. The method was immunoSEQ multiplex PCR; TCRdb's version includes in-frame clones alone and lacks a portion of them. Of some 150,000 clones in the sample, about 78% were seen once. The germline V and J ends were trimmed by 6 bases and 11 bases, with 13 bases remaining between them. The CDR3 extends over 11 amino acids. CDR1 is SNHLY and CDR2 is FYNNEI in the germline V gene. This receptor was obtained from a man between 50 and 59 years old in good health and CMV-seropositive. The source material was PBMCs. The rearrangement uses TRBV2 and TRBJ1-1; D might be TRBD1 (6 bases). The CDR3 is CASRAGVEAFF. DNA for the CDR3: TGTGCCAGCAGGGCAGGGGTAGAGGCTTTCTTT.